A selection of T cell receptor beta chains follows, all from one sample in a study of blood T cell repertoires in COVID-19. Produced via immunoSEQ multiplex PCR; TCRdb's table is partial and in-frame only. The profile shows 250,000 to 300,000 clones, 88% of them singletons. Source material: peripheral blood. The receptors come from a woman aged 40-49 years who had recovered from COVID-19. CDR3s include the opening cysteine and the closing phenylalanine or tryptophan. A D gene is named only where the DNA matches it firmly. A clone size is listed for some rows: how often the clone was seen (once, few, many), or a class if it is expanded.

clone_size d_call j_call v_call cdr3_aa cdr3_nt
. . TRBJ2-2 TRBV18 CASSEYGELFF TGTGCCAGCTCAGAGTACGGGGAGCTGTTTTTT
. TRBD2 TRBJ2-1 TRBV27 CASSPLAGGEFF TGTGCCAGCAGTCCCCTCGCGGGAGGGGAGTTCTTC
. . TRBJ1-1 TRBV29-1 CSVEWAAFMNTEAFF TGCAGCGTTGAATGGGCTGCGTTCATGAACACTGAAGCTTTCTTT
. TRBD1 TRBJ1-4 TRBV29-1 CSVDGTGDRELFF TGCAGCGTCGACGGGACAGGTGATCGGGAACTGTTTTTT
once . TRBJ2-4 TRBV30 CAWSVGNIQYF TGTGCCTGGAGTGTCGGAAACATTCAGTACTTC
. TRBD2 TRBJ2-2 TRBV7-8 CASSPTGTSNTGELFF TGTGCCAGCAGCCCCACCGGGACTAGCAACACCGGGGAGCTGTTTTTT
. . TRBJ2-3 TRBV5-1 CASSLVVSTSTDTQYF TGCGCCAGCAGCTTGGTCGTTAGCACTAGCACAGATACGCAGTATTTT
. . TRBJ2-5 TRBV10-3 CAISESTGVTQYF TGTGCCATCAGTGAGTCGACGGGAGTGACCCAGTACTTC
. TRBD1 TRBJ1-5 TRBV30 CAWGQGIGQPQHF TGTGCCTGGGGACAGGGGATCGGTCAGCCCCAGCATTTT
many TRBD1 TRBJ1-5 TRBV2 CASSAGDRAFQPQHF TGTGCCAGCAGTGCCGGTGACAGGGCTTTTCAGCCCCAGCATTTT
. TRBD1 TRBJ2-2 TRBV19 CASTPHRGRVTGELFF TGTGCCAGTACCCCCCACAGGGGGCGCGTTACCGGGGAGCTGTTTTTT
. . TRBJ1-2 TRBV9 CASSPRGWANGYTF TGTGCCAGCAGCCCCCGAGGGTGGGCTAATGGCTACACCTTC
. TRBD1 TRBJ1-2 TRBV10-3 CAISETADRGPYGYTF TGTGCCATCAGTGAGACCGCCGACAGGGGCCCCTATGGCTACACCTTC
. TRBD1 TRBJ1-2 TRBV7-2 CASSALTGGVGYTF TGTGCCAGCAGCGCACTCACAGGGGGCGTAGGCTACACCTTC
. TRBD1 TRBJ1-1 TRBV19 CASSSRGAPDTEAFF TGTGCCAGTAGTTCCAGGGGGGCACCGGACACTGAAGCTTTCTTT
once TRBD2 TRBJ2-1 TRBV7-8 CASSLAPSGRAAEQFF TGTGCCAGCAGCTTAGCGCCGAGCGGGAGGGCCGCTGAGCAGTTCTTC
. . TRBJ2-3 TRBV18 CASSPLAGPTDTQYF TGTGCCAGCTCACCACTTGCGGGGCCCACAGATACGCAGTATTTT
. . TRBJ1-1 TRBV6-5 CASSYSAGNTEAFF TGTGCCAGCAGTTACTCGGCTGGCAACACTGAAGCTTTCTTT
. TRBD1 TRBJ1-6 TRBV19 CASTPRTGSNSPLHF TGTGCCAGTACCCCAAGGACAGGTAGCAATTCACCCCTCCACTTT
once TRBD1 TRBJ1-1 TRBV6-2/TRBV6-3 CASSPQGSSMNTEAFF TGTGCCAGCAGTCCACAGGGGTCGTCCATGAACACTGAAGCTTTCTTT
few TRBD2 TRBJ2-3 TRBV20-1 CSASLLAASTDTQYF TGCAGTGCGAGTCTACTAGCGGCAAGCACAGATACGCAGTATTTT
. TRBD1 TRBJ1-2 TRBV15 CATSSPTGGSYGYTF TGTGCCACCAGCAGCCCGACAGGGGGGTCCTATGGCTACACCTTC
few . TRBJ1-2 TRBV27 CASSNRRSNYGYTF TGTGCCAGCAGTAACAGGCGCAGTAACTATGGCTACACCTTC
once TRBD1 TRBJ1-6 TRBV2 CASSEGGQPSPLHF TGTGCCAGCAGTGAAGGGGGACAGCCTTCACCCCTCCACTTT
. TRBD1 TRBJ1-1 TRBV19 CASRETGGTEAFF TGTGCCAGTAGGGAGACAGGGGGCACTGAAGCTTTCTTT
. TRBD1 TRBJ2-2 TRBV19 CASSTGGAGTGELFF TGTGCCAGTAGTACAGGGGGCGCGGGCACCGGGGAGCTGTTTTTT
. . TRBJ2-7 TRBV5-4 CASSLALGASEQYF TGTGCCAGCAGCTTGGCCCTGGGGGCGAGCGAGCAGTACTTC
. . TRBJ2-7 TRBV7-9 CASSFSRQVYEQYF TGTGCCAGCAGCTTCTCCCGACAGGTCTACGAGCAGTACTTC
. TRBD1 TRBJ2-2 TRBV6-2/TRBV6-3 CASSPTGSIGAGELFF TGTGCCAGCAGTCCGACAGGGAGTATTGGGGCCGGGGAGCTGTTTTTT
. . TRBJ2-2 TRBV2 CASSADTGELFF TGTGCCAGCAGTGCAGACACCGGGGAGCTGTTTTTT
. TRBD1 TRBJ1-1 TRBV23-1 CASSQSQQGSLNTEAFF TGCGCCAGCAGTCAATCGCAACAGGGGTCGCTGAACACTGAAGCTTTCTTT
. TRBD1 TRBJ2-5 TRBV7-2 CASSPDRGRQETQYF TGTGCCAGCAGCCCTGACAGGGGGCGCCAAGAGACCCAGTACTTC
. . TRBJ1-3 TRBV9 CASSATGLAGNTIYF TGTGCCAGCAGCGCAACAGGGCTGGCTGGAAACACCATATATTTT
. . TRBJ1-2 TRBV2 CASSEGGGGGGYTF TGTGCCAGCAGTGAAGGCGGTGGAGGAGGGGGCTACACCTTC
many . TRBJ2-7 TRBV6-4 CASSDGAGSSYEQYF TGTGCCAGCAGTGACGGGGCGGGGTCCTCCTACGAGCAGTACTTC
. TRBD1 TRBJ1-5 TRBV5-1 CASSGGQGAHPYSNQPQHF TGCGCCAGCAGCGGGGGACAGGGGGCCCACCCTTATAGCAATCAGCCCCAGCATTTT
. TRBD2 TRBJ2-7 TRBV30 CAWTPGGVHEQYF TGTGCCTGGACCCCCGGGGGGGTCCACGAGCAGTACTTC
. . TRBJ1-2 TRBV15 CATSRDLGQPNYGYTF TGTGCCACCAGCAGAGATCTAGGCCAACCTAACTATGGCTACACCTTC
. . TRBJ2-1 TRBV4-1 CASSQGPRDSYNEQFF TGCGCCAGCAGCCAAGGCCCGCGGGACTCCTACAATGAGCAGTTCTTC